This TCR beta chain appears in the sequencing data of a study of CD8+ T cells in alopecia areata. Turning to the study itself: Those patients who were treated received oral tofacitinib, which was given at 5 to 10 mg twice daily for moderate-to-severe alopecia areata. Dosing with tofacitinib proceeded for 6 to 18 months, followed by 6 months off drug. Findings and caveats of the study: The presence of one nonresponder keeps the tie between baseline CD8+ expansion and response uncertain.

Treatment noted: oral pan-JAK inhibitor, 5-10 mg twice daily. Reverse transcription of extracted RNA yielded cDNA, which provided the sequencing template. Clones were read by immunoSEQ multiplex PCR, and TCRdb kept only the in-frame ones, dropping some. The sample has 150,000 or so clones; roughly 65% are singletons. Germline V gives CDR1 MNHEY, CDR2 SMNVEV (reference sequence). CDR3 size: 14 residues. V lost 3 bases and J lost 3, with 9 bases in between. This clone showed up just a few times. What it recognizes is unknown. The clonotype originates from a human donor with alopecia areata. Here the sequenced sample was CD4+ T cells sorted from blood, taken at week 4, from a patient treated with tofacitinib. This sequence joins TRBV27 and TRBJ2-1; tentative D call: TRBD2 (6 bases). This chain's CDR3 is CASSFGGDYNEQFF. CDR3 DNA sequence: TGTGCCAGCAGTTTTGGAGGGGACTACAATGAGCAGTTCTTC.